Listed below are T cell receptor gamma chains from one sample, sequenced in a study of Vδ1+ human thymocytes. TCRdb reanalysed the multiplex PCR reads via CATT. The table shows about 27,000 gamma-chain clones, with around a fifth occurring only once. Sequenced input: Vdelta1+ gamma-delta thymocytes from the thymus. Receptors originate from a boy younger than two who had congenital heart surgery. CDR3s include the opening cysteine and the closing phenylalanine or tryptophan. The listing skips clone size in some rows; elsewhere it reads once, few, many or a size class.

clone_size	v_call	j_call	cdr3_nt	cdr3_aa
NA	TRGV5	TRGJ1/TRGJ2	TGTGCCACCTGGGACAGGCCTGTTGGGGGTTATTATAAGAAACTCTTT	CATWDRPVGGYYKKLF
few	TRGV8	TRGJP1	TGTGCCACCTGGGATGAACCCACTGGTTGGTTCAAGATATTT	CATWDEPTGWFKIF
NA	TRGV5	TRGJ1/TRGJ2	TGTGCCACCTGGGACCGGCCGCGGAAACTCTTT	CATWDRPRKLF
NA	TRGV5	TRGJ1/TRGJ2	TGTGCCACCTGGGACAGGCCCCAGCATTATAAGAAACTCTTT	CATWDRPQHYKKLF
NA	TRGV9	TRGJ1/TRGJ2	TGTGCCTTGTGGGAGCGAACAAACATAGATAAGAAACTCTTT	CALWERTNIDKKLF
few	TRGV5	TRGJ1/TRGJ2	TGTGCCACCTGGGACAGAACCAAGAAACTCTTT	CATWDRTKKLF
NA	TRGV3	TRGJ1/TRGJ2	TGTGCCACCTGGTTAAGGGTCCATTATTATAAGAAACTCTTT	CATWLRVHYYKKLF
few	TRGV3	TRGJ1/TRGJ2	TGTGCCACCTGGGACTTGGGTTTCTGGTATAAGAAACTCTTT	CATWDLGFWYKKLF
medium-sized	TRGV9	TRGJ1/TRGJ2	TGTGCCTTGTGGGAGATTACCCCACGGAAACTCTTT	CALWEITPRKLF
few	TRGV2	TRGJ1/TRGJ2	TGTGCCACCTGGGACGCCCATTATTATAAGAAACTCTTT	CATWDAHYYKKLF
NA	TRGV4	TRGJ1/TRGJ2	TGTGCCACCTGGGATCGTACAGGTTATTATAAGAAACTCTTT	CATWDRTGYYKKLF
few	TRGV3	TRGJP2	TGTGCCACCTGGGACAGGCTCGTAAGTGATTGGATCAAGACGTTT	CATWDRLVSDWIKTF
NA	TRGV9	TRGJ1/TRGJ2	TGTGCCTTGTGGGAGGTGCAAACCATTTTACGCATACGATCGAATTATTATAAGAAACTCTTT	CALWEVQTILRIRSNYYKKLF
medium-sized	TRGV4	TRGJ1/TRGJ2	TGTGCCACCTGGGATGGGCGGTATTATAAGAAACTCTTT	CATWDGRYYKKLF
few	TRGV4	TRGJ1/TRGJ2	TGTGCCACCTGGGATGACCATTATAAGAAACTCTTT	CATWDDHYKKLF
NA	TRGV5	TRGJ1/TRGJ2	TGTGCCACCCTAACGGGGTATAAGAAACTCTTT	CATLTGYKKLF
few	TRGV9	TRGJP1	TGTGCCTTGTGGCAAAGGGTGGGCACTGGTTGGTTCAAGATATTT	CALWQRVGTGWFKIF
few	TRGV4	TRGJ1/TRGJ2	TGTGCCACCTGGGATGTCCTGATTATACATAAGAAACTCTTT	CATWDVLIIHKKLF
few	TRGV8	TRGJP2	TGTGCCACCTGGGCTTATAGTAGTGATTGGATCAAGACGTTT	CATWAYSSDWIKTF
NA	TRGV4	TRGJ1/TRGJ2	TGTGCCACCTGGGATGTGAGAATTTATTATAAGAAACTCTTT	CATWDVRIYYKKLF
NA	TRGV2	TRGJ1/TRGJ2	TGTGCCACCTTCGCTTTAGGAGGTGATGATTATAAGAAACTCTTT	CATFALGGDDYKKLF
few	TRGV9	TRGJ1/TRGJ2	TGTGCCTTGTGGGGCCGCCCTTATAAGAAACTCTTT	CALWGRPYKKLF
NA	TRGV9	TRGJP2	TGTGCCTTGTGGGAGGTGACGAGATGGATCAAGACGTTT	CALWEVTRWIKTF
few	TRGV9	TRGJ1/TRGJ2	TGTGCCTTGTGGGAGGCGTCTAAGAAACTCTTT	CALWEASKKLF
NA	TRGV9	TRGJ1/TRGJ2	TGTGCCTTGTGGGAGACCCGCTTTTATTATAAGAAACTCTTT	CALWETRFYYKKLF
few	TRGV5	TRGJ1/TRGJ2	TGTGCCACCTGGTACCTCCCGGTAAAACTCTTT	CATWYLPVKLF
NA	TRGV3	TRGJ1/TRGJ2	TGTGCCACCTGGGACAGGTACACTTATTATAAGAAACTCTTT	CATWDRYTYYKKLF
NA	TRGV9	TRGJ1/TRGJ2	TGTGCCTTGTGGGAGGCCCGGTATAAGAAACTCTTT	CALWEARYKKLF
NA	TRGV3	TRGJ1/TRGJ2	TGTGCCACCTGGGACAGGCCAGGCAACCAGGGTTATAAGAAACTCTTT	CATWDRPGNQGYKKLF
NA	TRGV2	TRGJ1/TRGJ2	TGTGCCACCTGGGACGGAAAAGAGAAACTCTTT	CATWDGKEKLF
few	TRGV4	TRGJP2	TGTGCCACCTGGGATATTGGTTACAGTAGTGATTGGATCAAGACGTTT	CATWDIGYSSDWIKTF
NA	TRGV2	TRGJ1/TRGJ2	TGTGCCACCTGGGACGGACCGGGGTATTATAAGAAACTCTTT	CATWDGPGYYKKLF
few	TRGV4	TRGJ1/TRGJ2	TGTGCCACCTGGGATGGCCACCATTATTATAAGAAACTCTTT	CATWDGHHYYKKLF
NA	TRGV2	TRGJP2	TGTGCCACCTGGGACGGGCCGGATGATAGAAGTGATTGGATCAAGACGTTT	CATWDGPDDRSDWIKTF
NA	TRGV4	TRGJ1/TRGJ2	TGTGCCACCTGGGCCTCAGGGGATTATAAGAAACTCTTT	CATWASGDYKKLF
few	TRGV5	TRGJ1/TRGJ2	TGTGCCACCTGGGACAGCCTCCTTCATTCAAAACTCTTC	CATWDSLLHSKLF
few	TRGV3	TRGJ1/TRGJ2	TGTGCCACCTGGGACAGCCAGCATTATTATAAGAAACTCTTT	CATWDSQHYYKKLF